Below, 26 T cell receptor beta chains from the same sample are listed, as sequenced in a study of blood T cells in healthy people across ages. With a J-beta primer mix and a sample-barcoded 5' primer, a second PCR ran roughly 7 to 11 cycles. TCRdb reprocessed the 5' RACE reads via MiXCR and lists one record per CDR3 protein. Here the sample spans more than 800,000 distinct CDR3 sequences, less than 35% being singletons. The sample consisted of blood. Every receptor here comes from a woman of 80 years or more in good health.

This clonotype was recorded at least ten times. The genes are TRBV6-6 and TRBJ2-1, with a possible D match to TRBD1 (5 bases). V was pared by 2 bases and J by 0 bases, with 8 bases between. Germline V gives CDR1 MNHNY, CDR2 SVGAGI (reference sequence). The CDR3 is made up of 15 amino acids. The CDR3 DNA reads as TGTGCCAGCAGTTACAGGGGAATCTCCTACAATGAGCAGTTCTTC. Protein sequence: CASSYRGISYNEQFF.

This clonotype has at least ten counts. This rearrangement joins TRBV3-1 to TRBJ2-4, with a tentative D call TRBD2 (5 bases). Germline assignment: CDR1 LGHDT and CDR2 YNNKEL (reference sequence). V was trimmed by 4 bases and J by 11 bases, leaving 12 bases between them. There are 12 residues in the CDR3. Here the CDR3 reads CASSLGGLVQYF. The CDR3 region has the DNA TGTGCCAGCAGCCTCGGAGGATTGGTTCAGTACTTC.

This clonotype was counted a few times. A read error may account for a junction end that differs from germline. The V and J genes are TRBV10-3 and TRBJ2-1; TRBD1 aligns across 7 bases. Germline CDR1 and CDR2: ENHRY and SYGVKD. The CDR3 sequence is 16 residues long. CDR3 coding DNA: TGTGCCATCAGTGGTTTCGACAGGGTGAACTACGATGAGCAGTTCTTC. Translating gives CAISGFDRVNYDEQFF.

As concerns this clonotype: A read error may be the cause here, since a much bigger clone is one base away. The chain carries TRBV7-2 and TRBJ2-5; no definite D call. The J call may be faulty, since TRBJ2-7 better matches the DNA end. The CDR3 runs to 13 residues. CDR1 is SGHTA, CDR2 FQGNSA, per germline. CDR3 nucleotide sequence: TGTGCCAGCAGCTCCCGGACCGCTAGCGAGCAGTACTTC. Translated, it gives CASSSRTASEQYF.

This clonotype was counted ten times or more. This sequence joins TRBV18 and TRBJ2-5; D is ambiguous. The CDR3 runs 14 residues. The V and J ends lost 0 bases and 2 bases respectively, with 7 bases between them. The V gene's germline CDR1 is KGHSH and CDR2 LQKENI. The CDR3 nucleotides are TGTGCCAGCTCACCACCTTCCATTCAAGAGACCCAGTACTTC. Translation: CASSPPSIQETQYF.

This clonotype was observed a handful of times. J is TRBJ2-6 and V is TRBV18; 7 bases fit TRBD1. This CDR3 is 17 amino acids long. Losses at the gene ends were 5 bases for V and 0 bases for J; bases not matched to a gene: 7. Germline lookup yields CDR1 KGHSH and CDR2 LQKENI. The chain's CDR3 is CASSTGTAVSGANVLTF. In DNA, the CDR3 is TGTGCCAGCTCAACCGGGACAGCCGTCTCTGGGGCCAACGTCCTGACTTTC.

In the case of this clonotype: With a much larger clone just one base away, this may be a read error. The CDR3 coding sequence is TGTGCCAGCAGCTCGACTAGCGGGGGAACAGATACGCAGTATTTT. It translates to CASSSTSGGTDTQYF. The chain combines TRBV3-1 with TRBJ2-3, with TRBD2 identical over 12 bases. From germline, CDR1 is LGHDT and CDR2 YNNKEL (reference sequence). V lost 5 bases to trimming and J lost 3 bases; unmatched junction nucleotides: 3. The CDR3 sequence is 15 residues long.

This clonotype was recorded at least ten times. This sequence joins TRBV20-1 and TRBJ2-5; 11 nucleotides agree with TRBD2. This CDR3 contains 14 residues. Germline V gene data show CDR1 as DFQATT and CDR2 as SNEGSKA (reference sequence). The DNA of the CDR3 is TGCAGACTAGCTAGCGGGGGGTTACAAGAGACCCAGTACTTC. Protein sequence: CRLASGGLQETQYF.

This sequence joins TRBV6-2 or TRBV6-3 and TRBJ2-7; unclear D gene. CDR3 size: 11 residues. Looked up from germline, CDR1 is MNHEY and CDR2 is SVGEGT. V was pared by 10 bases and J by 1 base, with 8 bases between. The CDR3 sequence is CATTISYEQYF. The CDR3 region has the DNA TGTGCCACTACGATTTCCTACGAGCAGTACTTC.

There are many counts of this clonotype. The V gene is TRBV5-5, the J gene TRBJ2-6, with TRBD1 matching 7 bases. J lost 4 bases, V lost 4 bases, and 8 bases had no gene match. The CDR3 sequence is 16 residues long. Germline V gene lookup returns CDR1 SGHKS and CDR2 YYEKEE (reference sequence). For the CDR3, the DNA is TGTGCCAGCAGCAACCCGACAGGGTCAGGGGCCAACGTCCTGACTTTC. Amino acid sequence: CASSNPTGSGANVLTF.

This clonotype was detected many times. The chain couples TRBV6-5 to TRBJ2-1, with D possibly being TRBD1 or TRBD2 (6 bases each). CDR1 MNHEY and CDR2 SVGAGI come from the germline V gene. The CDR3 has 15 amino acids. V was trimmed by 7 bases and J by 7 bases, leaving 20 bases between them. CDR3 nucleotide sequence: TGTGCCAGCACCCCGGGGGCAGGGTTTGGAAATGAGCAGTTCTTC. It is translated as CASTPGAGFGNEQFF.

There are many counts of this clonotype. The V gene is TRBV12-3 or TRBV12-4, the J gene TRBJ2-5, with D hard to call. Deletions cut 1 base from V and 11 bases from J, with 11 bases between. The length of the CDR3 is 12 residues. The CDR3 sequence: CASSLGAGRQYF. The CDR3 coding sequence is TGTGCCAGCAGTTTAGGCGCAGGAAGGCAGTACTTC.

The chain links TRBV20-1 to TRBJ2-1, with D possibly matching TRBD1 (7 bases). This CDR3 has 15 amino acids. In germline, CDR1 is DFQATT, CDR2 SNEGSKA (reference sequence). Trimming stripped 8 bases from V and 2 bases from J, with 19 bases between. CDR3: CSTAGQTVPYNEQFF. CDR3 in DNA: TGCAGTACTGCGGGACAGACAGTCCCCTACAATGAGCAGTTCTTC.

Worth noting for this clonotype: This may be a read error, as it is one base from a much larger clone. This chain uses TRBV24-1 with TRBJ2-1; D is ambiguous. This CDR3 has 15 residues. The germline V gene encodes CDR1 KGHDR and CDR2 SFDVKD. Deletions cut 3 bases from V and 8 bases from J, with 16 bases between. In nucleotides, the CDR3 is TGTGCCACCAGTGATCCCTCGGGTAGTAGGTATGAGCAGTTCTTC. Residues: CATSDPSGSRYEQFF.

This clonotype was found many times. One base away lies a much larger clone, so this may be a sequencing read error. This chain uses TRBV20-1 with TRBJ2-3; 13 bases match TRBD2. CDR3 length: 16 residues. Germline CDR1 DFQATT, CDR2 SNEGSKA (reference sequence). The ends lost 2 bases at V and 6 bases at J; junction bases unmatched: 8. The CDR3 DNA reads as TGCAGTGCTAGATCGGGACTAGCGGGGAGGTGCGATACGCAGTATTTT. Translating gives CSARSGLAGRCDTQYF.

This clonotype was counted many times. This chain links TRBV12-3 or TRBV12-4 with TRBJ2-1; 8 bases are shared with TRBD1. CDR3 length: 15 residues. V lost 6 bases and J lost 6; bases outside the gene matches: 10. The CDR3 region has the DNA TGTGCCAGCAGATCAGGGGGCGTCGGCGGCAATGAGCAGTTCTTC. Protein: CASRSGGVGGNEQFF.

This clonotype was observed a single time. The chain employs TRBV19 and TRBJ1-1; TRBD1 matches 9 bases. Germline V lookup: CDR1 LNHDA, CDR2 SQIVND (reference sequence). The CDR3 covers 14 residues. Losses at the gene ends were 6 bases for V and 5 bases for J; bases not matched to a gene: 7. In DNA, the CDR3 is TGTGCCAGTAGGGAAGGACAGGGGAGAACTGAAGCTTTCTTT. This codes for CASREGQGRTEAFF.

This chain connects TRBV12-3 or TRBV12-4 to TRBJ2-1, with D perhaps being TRBD1 or TRBD2 (7 bases each). The CDR3 runs 15 residues. Trimming left V 5 bases short and J 7 bases short, with 18 bases between. In DNA, the CDR3 is TGTGCCAGCAGTCTTAACAGGGGAGGGGTGAATGAGCAGTTCTTC. It is translated as CASSLNRGGVNEQFF.

As concerns this clonotype: A much larger clone lies a single base off, so this may be a read error. This chain uses TRBV3-1 with TRBJ1-1; D may be TRBD1 (5 bases). This CDR3 has 15 amino acids. The germline V gene has CDR1 LGHDT and CDR2 YNNKEL (reference sequence). In DNA, the CDR3 is TGTGCCAGCGGCCAAGGGCGGGGCGCGAACACTGAAGCTTTCTTT. It encodes CASGQGRGANTEAFF.

This clonotype was found a few times. A much larger clone differs by one base, so this may be a read error. The chain joins TRBV5-1 to TRBJ2-5, with 7 bases fitting TRBD2. Germline V gives CDR1 SGHRS, CDR2 YFSETQ. V was pared by 10 bases and J by 3 bases, with 12 bases of the junction left unmatched. This CDR3 is 14 amino acids long. CDR3 in amino acids: CAGRQGGGKETQYF. CDR3 sequence (DNA): TGCGCCGGCCGCCAGGGCGGGGGAAAAGAGACCCAGTACTTC.

This clonotype appeared once. The chain uses TRBV11-2 and TRBJ2-7; D is undetermined. Germline assignment: CDR1 SGHAT and CDR2 FQNNGV. The V gene lost 3 bases and the J gene lost 10 bases, with 16 bases spanning the gap. The CDR3 totals 13 residues. The CDR3 spells CASSFGSTEAQYF. The DNA for the CDR3 is TGTGCCAGCAGCTTCGGGTCCACAGAGGCCCAGTACTTC.

This chain joins TRBV30 and TRBJ2-5; 8 nucleotides line up with TRBD1. The CDR3 consists of 14 residues. Germline CDR1 GTSNPN, CDR2 SVGIG (reference sequence). J gave up 11 bases and V 1 base, and 12 bases lay outside the gene matches. The CDR3, as DNA: TGTGCCTGGAGTGGCGGGACAGGTCTTGGGGAGCAGTACTTC. Amino acids: CAWSGGTGLGEQYF.

This clonotype was picked up many times. The chain couples TRBV5-1 to TRBJ1-1, with unresolved D. V was trimmed by 4 bases and J by 6 bases, leaving 16 bases between them. The germline V gene has CDR1 SGHRS and CDR2 YFSETQ. The CDR3 totals 14 residues. The CDR3 sequence: CASSAGPRVPEAFF. The CDR3 DNA follows: TGCGCCAGCAGCGCCGGGCCAAGGGTACCTGAAGCTTTCTTT. Looking up the rest from reference TRBV5-1 and TRBJ1-1 gives the full variable domain: KAGVTQTPRYLIKTRGQQVTLSCSPISGHRSVSWYQQTPGQGLQFLFEYFSETQRNKGNFPGRFSGRQFSNSRSEMNVSTLELGDSALYLCASSAGPRVPEAFFGQGTRLTVV.

The chain joins TRBV20-1 to TRBJ1-5; weak D call: TRBD1 (6 bases). Germline V gene data show CDR1 as DFQATT and CDR2 as SNEGSKA (reference sequence). CDR3 length: 12 residues. DNA of the CDR3: TGCAATGCAGCCGGGGGCGATCAGCCCCAGCATTTT. Encoded protein: CNAAGGDQPQHF.

This clonotype has only a few counts. The rearrangement uses TRBV23-1 and TRBJ2-2; 8 bases fit TRBD1. TRBV23-1 is recorded as an ORF, its role being uncertain. Germline trimming cut 3 bases from V and 2 bases from J; bases unmatched to any gene: 2. The CDR3 length is 15 residues. The chain's CDR3 is CASSHGQGNTGELFF. The DNA for the CDR3 is TGCGCCAGCAGTCATGGACAGGGAAACACCGGGGAGCTGTTTTTT.

This clonotype was detected many times. The chain links TRBV11-2 to TRBJ2-5, with D perhaps assigned TRBD1 or TRBD2 (6 bases each). The V end lost 3 bases, the J end lost 2 bases, and 22 bases lay between the germline ends. This CDR3 region has 18 residues. Germline values: CDR1 SGHAT, CDR2 FQNNGV. Here the CDR3 reads CASSLGVGGIVRQETQYF. For the CDR3, the DNA is TGTGCCAGCAGCTTGGGGGTGGGGGGCATCGTACGGCAAGAGACCCAGTACTTC.